The next 14 T cell receptor beta chains were all read from a single sample in a study of blood T cell repertoires in COVID-19. Clones were read by immunoSEQ multiplex PCR, and TCRdb kept only the in-frame ones, dropping some. The data hold about 95,000 clones, with around 87% observed a single time. The sequenced material came from peripheral blood. All receptors derive from a human donor in a cohort sampled during active COVID-19.

CDR3 protein: CASSLTLDGGSSYEQYF. Written as DNA, the CDR3 is TGCGCCAGCAGCTTGACTTTGGACGGGGGGAGCTCCTACGAGCAGTACTTC. The chain links TRBV5-1 to TRBJ2-7; 7 positions agree with TRBD2. Per germline, CDR1 SGHRS and CDR2 YFSETQ. The ends lost 1 base at V and 0 bases at J; junction bases unmatched: 10. The CDR3 is 17 residues long.

The chain combines TRBV2 with TRBJ1-1; tentative D call: TRBD1 (5 bases). This CDR3 has 16 residues. CDR1 is SNHLY and CDR2 is FYNNEI in the germline V gene. The V end was cut by 5 bases, the J end by 0 bases, with 16 bases between. This chain's CDR3 is CASSIAGRRMNTEAFF. For the CDR3, the DNA is TGTGCCAGCAGTATTGCGGGACGTAGAATGAACACTGAAGCTTTCTTT.

The chain carries TRBV6-5 and TRBJ1-6, with D tentatively TRBD1 (6 bases). Germline CDR1 reads MNHEY; CDR2 reads SVGAGI. V lost 5 bases, J lost 6 bases, and 11 bases lay in between. The CDR3 sequence is 14 residues long. The CDR3 DNA reads TGTGCCAGCAGTACCAGGACAGTTAATTCACCCCTCCACTTT. Encoded protein: CASSTRTVNSPLHF.

This clone was detected only a few times. The J gene is TRBJ1-5, the V gene TRBV6-2 or TRBV6-3; tentatively, D is TRBD1 (5 bases). Germline loops: CDR1 MNHEY, CDR2 SVGEGT. There are 16 residues in the CDR3. V was pared by 7 bases and J by 2 bases, with 18 bases between. The chain's CDR3 is CASTPGGEIGNQPQHF. DNA for the CDR3: TGTGCCAGCACCCCAGGAGGGGAGATCGGCAATCAGCCCCAGCATTTT.

The chain uses TRBV6-4 and TRBJ1-1; D is undetermined. V was cut by 2 bases and J by 3 bases, with 7 bases left in between. CDR1 is MRHNA, CDR2 SNTAGT, per germline. This CDR3 is built from 13 residues. CDR3 region: CASSDRRYTEAFF. In nucleotides, the CDR3 is TGTGCCAGCAGTGACAGGAGATACACTGAAGCTTTCTTT.

This chain joins TRBV5-1 and TRBJ2-1; TRBD1 matches 8 bases. The junction had 7 bases not matched to a gene; V was cut back by 4 bases and J by 7 bases. Germline CDR1 reads SGHRS; CDR2 reads YFSETQ. The CDR3 spans 14 residues. The CDR3 is CASSRDRGLNEQFF. The CDR3, as DNA: TGCGCCAGCAGCCGTGACAGGGGCTTGAATGAGCAGTTCTTC.

V usage is TRBV7-6 and J usage is TRBJ1-4, with no clear D. Per the germline V gene, CDR1 is SGHVS and CDR2 is FNYEAQ. This CDR3 has 16 amino acids. Trimming took 0 bases from V and 0 from J, leaving 8 bases between them. The CDR3 reads CASSLAGVSTNEKLFF. DNA of the CDR3: TGTGCCAGCAGCTTAGCGGGAGTCTCAACTAATGAAAAACTGTTTTTT.

This clone was counted a single time. The chain employs TRBV2 and TRBJ1-2; the D gene is possibly TRBD1 (6 bases). Germline values: CDR1 SNHLY, CDR2 FYNNEI. The CDR3 is 14 residues long. V lost 6 bases and J lost 2, with 13 bases in between. The CDR3 nucleotides are TGTGCCAGCAGCGCCGGACAGCCCAACTATGGCTACACCTTC. This encodes CASSAGQPNYGYTF. Looking up the rest from reference TRBV2 and TRBJ1-2 gives the full variable domain: EPEVTQTPSHQVTQMGQEVILRCVPISNHLYFYWYRQILGQKVEFLVSFYNNEISEKSEIFDDQFSVERPDGSNFTLKIRSTKLEDSAMYFCASSAGQPNYGYTFGSGTRLTVV.

The CDR3 DNA is TGCAGCGTTGAAGATCCCCCGGCGGCGGTTACCTACAATGAGCAGTTCTTC. Its translation: CSVEDPPAAVTYNEQFF. The J gene is TRBJ2-1, the V gene TRBV29-1; D is undetermined. Germline loops: CDR1 SQVTM, CDR2 ANQGSEA. The CDR3 has 17 residues. V lost 0 bases, J lost 2 bases, and 17 bases lay in between.

This chain connects TRBV6-6 to TRBJ2-5; TRBD1 might be the D (6 bases). V was pared by 8 bases and J by 5 bases, with 18 bases between. This CDR3 has 14 residues. The germline CDR1 and CDR2 sequences are MNHNY and SVGAGI (reference sequence). The CDR3: CASSWTDNLETQYF. CDR3 DNA sequence: TGTGCCAGCTCTTGGACAGATAACTTGGAGACCCAGTACTTC.

J is TRBJ2-3 and V is TRBV5-1, with D possibly being TRBD2 (6 bases). V lost 4 bases and J lost 5, with 17 bases in between. This CDR3 is 15 amino acids long. In germline, CDR1 is SGHRS, CDR2 YFSETQ. CDR3 sequence: CASSRMGLRQDTQYF. In DNA form, the CDR3 reads TGCGCCAGCAGCCGAATGGGACTTAGGCAAGATACGCAGTATTTT.

V and J are TRBV6-2 or TRBV6-3 and TRBJ1-2, with D perhaps matching TRBD1 (6 bases). With 2 bases removed from V and 8 bases from J, the gap between germline ends came to 18 bases. The CDR3 sequence is 15 residues long. CDR1 and CDR2 (germline): MNHEY, SVGEGT. CDR3 in amino acids: CASSYHRAKPEGYTF. CDR3 DNA: TGTGCCAGCAGTTACCACAGGGCGAAACCTGAGGGCTACACCTTC.

The J gene is TRBJ2-7, the V gene TRBV19; TRBD1 is a possible D gene (6 bases). Germline lookup yields CDR1 LNHDA and CDR2 SQIVND (reference sequence). This CDR3 region has 14 residues. Between the trimmed V and J ends, which lost 5 bases and 2 bases, there was a span of 13 bases. Here the CDR3 DNA reads TGTGCCAGTAGTCTACAGGGTTTACCCTACGAGCAGTACTTC. This encodes CASSLQGLPYEQYF.

This rearrangement joins TRBV3-1 (or the pseudogene TRBV3-2) to TRBJ2-7, with 9 bases lining up with TRBD1. The trim removed 4 bases at V and 6 bases at J, leaving 13 bases unmatched. Germline V gene lookup returns CDR1 LGHDT and CDR2 YNNKEL (reference sequence). The CDR3 runs 16 residues. DNA of the CDR3: TGTGCCAGCAGCCGATCGTCGGGGACAGGGAAAAGCGAGCAGTACTTC. Amino acids: CASSRSSGTGKSEQYF.